What follows are 22 T cell receptor beta chains derived from one specimen sequenced in a study of blood T cell repertoires in COVID-19. Repertoires were generated with immunoSEQ multiplex PCR, while TCRdb's copy carries only in-frame clones and drops some. The table records 120,000 to 150,000 clones, more than 65% of them present only once. Sequencing used peripheral blood. The receptors originated from a human donor in a cohort sampled during active COVID-19.

This rearrangement joins TRBV4-1 to TRBJ2-3; 12 bases are shared with TRBD2. CDR3 size: 17 residues. The V and J ends lost 0 bases and 5 bases, in that order; junction bases with no gene match: 6. Germline V gene sequence: CDR1 MGHRA, CDR2 YSYEKL. The CDR3 DNA is TGCGCCAGCAGCCAAGACCCTAGCGGGGGGGCAGTAGATACGCAGTATTTT. Its translation is CASSQDPSGGAVDTQYF.

This chain's CDR3 is CAISDSGASTDTQYF. The CDR3 DNA reads TGTGCCATCAGTGATAGCGGGGCTAGCACAGATACGCAGTATTTT. The chain combines TRBV10-3 with TRBJ2-3; 8 bases align to TRBD2. This CDR3 comprises 15 residues. The germline CDR1 and CDR2 sequences are ENHRY and SYGVKD. The ends lost 3 bases at V and 0 bases at J; junction bases unmatched: 2.

The genes are TRBV11-3 and TRBJ2-2; 12 positions match TRBD1. CDR3 length equals 15 residues. Germline-derived CDR1 and CDR2 are SGHNT and YENEEA. V lost 5 bases to trimming and J lost 7 bases; unmatched junction nucleotides: 5. In DNA, the CDR3 is TGTGCCAGCAGCGAGGGGACAGGGGGCCACGGGGAGCTGTTTTTT. This gives the protein CASSEGTGGHGELFF.

The chain combines TRBV5-6 with TRBJ2-7; TRBD1 matches at 9 bases. V shed 5 bases, J shed 5 bases, and the junction held 5 bases outside the gene matches. The CDR3 loop spans 13 amino acids. Germline CDR1 reads SGHDT; CDR2 reads YYEEEE. Here the CDR3 DNA reads TGTGCCAGCAGGCGGCGGGACAGGGACGAGCAGTACTTC. It is translated as CASRRRDRDEQYF.

This chain uses TRBV6-7 with TRBJ1-6; perhaps TRBD1 as D (6 bases). TRBV6-7 is an open reading frame, and its role is uncertain. This CDR3 region has 17 residues. V gave up 0 bases and J gave up 7 bases, with 16 bases separating them. The DNA of the CDR3 is TGTGCCAGCAGTTACTCGGGCAGGGGAGTTGGCAATTCACCCCTCCACTTT. It encodes CASSYSGRGVGNSPLHF.

The J gene is TRBJ2-5, the V gene TRBV6-5, with TRBD1 matching 7 bases. Germline V lookup: CDR1 MNHEY, CDR2 SVGAGI. Trimming removed 6 bases from V and 1 base from J; junction bases left unmatched: 2. This CDR3 has 13 residues. CDR3 coding DNA: TGTGCCAGCAGGGGGACAGCCCAAGAGACCCAGTACTTC. It translates to CASRGTAQETQYF.

The chain couples TRBV5-1 to TRBJ1-6, with 9 bases that match TRBD1. The V gene end was trimmed by 2 bases and the J gene end by 5 bases; junction bases not matched to a gene: 2. CDR1 is SGHRS, CDR2 YFSETQ, per germline. This CDR3 comprises 15 residues. The CDR3, as DNA: TGCGCCAGCAGCTTAAGGACAGGGGATAATTCACCCCTCCACTTT. It codes for CASSLRTGDNSPLHF.

The V gene is TRBV5-1, the J gene TRBJ1-2; the D gene is possibly TRBD1 (5 bases). The V gene's germline CDR1 is SGHRS and CDR2 YFSETQ. V shed 0 bases and J shed 6 bases, with 12 bases lying between them. The CDR3 contains 14 residues. In DNA form, the CDR3 reads TGCGCCAGCAGCTTGGCCCAGGGCCAGGATGGCTACACCTTC. Translation gives CASSLAQGQDGYTF. Together with reference TRBV5-1 and TRBJ1-2, the CDR3 gives the full variable domain: KAGVTQTPRYLIKTRGQQVTLSCSPISGHRSVSWYQQTPGQGLQFLFEYFSETQRNKGNFPGRFSGRQFSNSRSEMNVSTLELGDSALYLCASSLAQGQDGYTFGSGTRLTVV.

The gene calls are TRBV5-8 and TRBJ2-7; 7 nucleotides match TRBD1. CDR1 SGHTS and CDR2 YDEGEE come from the germline V gene. Unmatched junction bases numbered 4, after V lost 5 bases and J lost 2 bases. This CDR3 contains 13 residues. The CDR3 region has the DNA TGTGCCAGCAGATTGACAGGGACCTACGAGCAGTACTTC. Encoded protein: CASRLTGTYEQYF.

The chain employs TRBV19 and TRBJ1-2; D is perhaps TRBD1 (6 bases). Germline CDR1 is LNHDA and CDR2 is SQIVND (reference sequence). Trimming shortened V by 6 bases and J by 4 bases, and 12 bases separated the two germline ends. This CDR3 region has 13 residues. The chain's CDR3 is CASSRTGSYGYTF. The CDR3 DNA reads as TGTGCCAGTAGCAGAACAGGGAGCTATGGCTACACCTTC.

The V call is TRBV3-1 (or the pseudogene TRBV3-2), the J call TRBJ1-1, with 8 nucleotides matching TRBD1. V was pared by 5 bases and J by 4 bases, with 9 bases of the junction left unmatched. The CDR3 totals 15 residues. In germline, CDR1 is LGHDT, CDR2 YNNKEL (reference sequence). The CDR3 DNA sequence: TGTGCCAGCAGCGATATTCCAGGGGGCATCACTGAAGCTTTCTTT. This translates into CASSDIPGGITEAFF.

CDR3 nucleotide sequence: TGTGCCAGCAGTTTATGGGCTAGCGGGGGCCAGGGGACCCAGTACTTC. Translation gives CASSLWASGGQGTQYF. This chain links TRBV28 with TRBJ2-5; TRBD2 matches at 10 bases. Germline CDR1 MDHEN, CDR2 SYDVKM. The CDR3 covers 16 residues. J was trimmed by 7 bases and V by 0 bases; bases with no gene match: 8.

V is TRBV10-3 and J is TRBJ1-2, with 8 nucleotides matching TRBD1. CDR1 is ENHRY and CDR2 is SYGVKD in the germline V gene. Losses at the gene ends were 3 bases for V and 4 bases for J; bases not matched to a gene: 4. There are 14 residues in the CDR3. The CDR3, as DNA: TGTGCCATCAGTGACCCCGACAGGGGCTATGGCTACACCTTC. Translated, it gives CAISDPDRGYGYTF.

The chain is built from TRBV2 and TRBJ1-1; D possibly corresponds to TRBD1 (5 bases). V lost 5 bases to trimming and J lost 4 bases, with 11 bases between them. Germline values: CDR1 SNHLY, CDR2 FYNNEI. The CDR3 runs to 13 residues. Here the CDR3 reads CASSRGMATEAFF. CDR3 coding DNA: TGTGCCAGCAGTCGGGGGATGGCCACTGAAGCTTTCTTT.

The table lists this clone with a few counts. V usage is TRBV9 and J usage is TRBJ2-2; 9 nucleotides align to TRBD1. This CDR3 is 16 amino acids long. Germline assignment: CDR1 SGDLS and CDR2 YYNGEE. With V trimmed by 4 bases and J by 6 bases, 10 bases remained unmatched. The CDR3 DNA reads TGTGCCAGCAGCCCGAGTACAGGGGGCGCGGCCGGGGAGCTGTTTTTT. This gives the protein CASSPSTGGAAGELFF.

This clone occurred once. The CDR3 protein is CASSFDRARGNTEAFF. In DNA, the CDR3 is TGCGCCAGCAGCTTCGACAGGGCGAGGGGGAACACTGAAGCTTTCTTT. J is TRBJ1-1 and V is TRBV5-1; 7 bases are a match to TRBD1. Germline V gene lookup returns CDR1 SGHRS and CDR2 YFSETQ. The CDR3 loop spans 16 amino acids. V lost 2 bases to trimming and J lost 1 base; unmatched junction nucleotides: 8.

This chain uses TRBV27 with TRBJ1-1, with D perhaps TRBD1 (5 bases). Trimming removed 8 bases at V and 4 bases at J, with 14 bases between. The CDR3 covers 13 residues. Germline CDR1 and CDR2: MNHEY and SMNVEV (reference sequence). In DNA form, the CDR3 reads TGTGCCAGCGGCGGGGGGTTCGCCACTGAAGCTTTCTTT. Translating gives CASGGGFATEAFF.

The CDR3 loop reads CASSQKGTYQETQYF. CDR3 sequence (DNA): TGTGCCAGCAGCCAAAAGGGGACTTACCAAGAGACCCAGTACTTC. This rearrangement joins TRBV3-1 (or the pseudogene TRBV3-2) to TRBJ2-5; D may be TRBD2 (6 bases). This CDR3 is built from 15 residues. Germline CDR1 is LGHDT and CDR2 is YNNKEL (reference sequence). V lost 2 bases, J lost 0 bases, and 10 bases lay in between.

The gene calls are TRBV5-4 and TRBJ2-2; D is unresolved. In germline, CDR1 is SGHNT, CDR2 YYREEE (reference sequence). Trimming shortened V by 0 bases and J by 4 bases, and 10 bases separated the two germline ends. The CDR3 loop spans 15 amino acids. The CDR3 region has the DNA TGTGCCAGCAGCTTGGGGCTCCACCTCACCGGGGAGCTGTTTTTT. This codes for CASSLGLHLTGELFF.

Note on this clone: The identical CDR3 is also encoded by other nucleotide sequences in the sample. The chain carries TRBV2 and TRBJ1-6, with a tentative D call TRBD1 (5 bases). The CDR3 spans 16 residues. Trimming shortened V by 7 bases and J by 6 bases, and 19 bases separated the two germline ends. The germline gives CDR1 SNHLY, CDR2 FYNNEI. CDR3 protein: CASTRTLPDSNSPLHF. CDR3 nucleotide sequence: TGTGCCAGCACCCGAACGCTCCCTGACAGTAATTCACCCCTCCACTTT.

The CDR3: CASSQQQGTYGYTF. The CDR3 DNA sequence: TGCGCCAGCAGCCAACAACAGGGGACCTATGGCTACACCTTC. The chain employs TRBV4-1 and TRBJ1-2; 7 positions agree with TRBD1. The CDR3 has 14 residues. The trim removed 2 bases at V and 4 bases at J, leaving 4 bases unmatched. CDR1 is MGHRA, CDR2 YSYEKL, per germline.

V gene TRBV4-1 combines with J gene TRBJ2-3; no clear D gene. Trimming removed 0 bases at V and 1 base at J, with 8 bases between. CDR1 and CDR2 (germline): MGHRA, YSYEKL. CDR3 length: 15 residues. The CDR3 protein is CASSQEQPGTDTQYF. CDR3 DNA sequence: TGCGCCAGCAGCCAAGAGCAACCGGGCACAGATACGCAGTATTTT.